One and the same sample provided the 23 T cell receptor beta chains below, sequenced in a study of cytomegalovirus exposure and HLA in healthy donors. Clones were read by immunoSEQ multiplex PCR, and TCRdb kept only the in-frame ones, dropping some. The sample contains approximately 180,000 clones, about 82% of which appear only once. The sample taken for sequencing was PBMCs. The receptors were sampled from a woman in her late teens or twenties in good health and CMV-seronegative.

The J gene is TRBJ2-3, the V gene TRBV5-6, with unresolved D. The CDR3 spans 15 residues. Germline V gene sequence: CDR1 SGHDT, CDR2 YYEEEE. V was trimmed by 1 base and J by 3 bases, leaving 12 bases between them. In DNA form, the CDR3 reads TGTGCCAGCAGCTTGCGGGTGGATGGGACAGATACGCAGTATTTT. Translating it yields CASSLRVDGTDTQYF.

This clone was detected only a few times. This chain's CDR3 is CALDKVNYGYTF. In nucleotides, the CDR3 is TGCGCATTAGACAAAGTGAACTATGGCTACACCTTC. This rearrangement joins TRBV23-1 to TRBJ1-2; D is uncertain. TRBV23-1 is marked as an open reading frame, function uncertain. The CDR3 spans 12 residues.

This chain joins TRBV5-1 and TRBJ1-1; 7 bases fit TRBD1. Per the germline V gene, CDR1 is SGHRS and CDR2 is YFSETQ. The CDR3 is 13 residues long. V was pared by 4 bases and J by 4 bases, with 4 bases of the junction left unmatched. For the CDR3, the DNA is TGCGCCAGCAGCGAGACAGGGACCACTGAAGCTTTCTTT. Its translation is CASSETGTTEAFF. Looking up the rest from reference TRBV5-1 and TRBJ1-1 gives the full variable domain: KAGVTQTPRYLIKTRGQQVTLSCSPISGHRSVSWYQQTPGQGLQFLFEYFSETQRNKGNFPGRFSGRQFSNSRSEMNVSTLELGDSALYLCASSETGTTEAFFGQGTRLTVV.

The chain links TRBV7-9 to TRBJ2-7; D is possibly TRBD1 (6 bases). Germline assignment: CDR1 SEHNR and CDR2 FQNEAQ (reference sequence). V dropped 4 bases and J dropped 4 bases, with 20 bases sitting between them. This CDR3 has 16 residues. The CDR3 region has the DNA TGTGCCAGCAGCTCGACTGGGGGCGCGGGTCGGTACGAGCAGTACTTC. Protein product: CASSSTGGAGRYEQYF.

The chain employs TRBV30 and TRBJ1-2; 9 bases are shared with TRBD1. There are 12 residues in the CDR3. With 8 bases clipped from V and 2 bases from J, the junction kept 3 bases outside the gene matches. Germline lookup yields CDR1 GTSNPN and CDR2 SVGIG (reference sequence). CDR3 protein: CAKGQGNYGYTF. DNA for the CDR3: TGTGCCAAGGGACAGGGAAACTATGGCTACACCTTC.

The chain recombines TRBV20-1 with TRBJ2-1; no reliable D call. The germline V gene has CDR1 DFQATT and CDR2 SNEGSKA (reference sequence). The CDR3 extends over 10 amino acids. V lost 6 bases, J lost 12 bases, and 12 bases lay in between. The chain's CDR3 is CSAYQALQFF. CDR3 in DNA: TGCAGTGCCTATCAGGCATTGCAGTTCTTC.

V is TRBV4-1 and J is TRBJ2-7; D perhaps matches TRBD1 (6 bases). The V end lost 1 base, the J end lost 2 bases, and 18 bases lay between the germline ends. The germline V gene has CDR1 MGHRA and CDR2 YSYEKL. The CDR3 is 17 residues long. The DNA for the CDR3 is TGCGCCAGCAGCCAAGGACTCACCCAGGGGATCGCCTACGAGCAGTACTTC. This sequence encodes CASSQGLTQGIAYEQYF.

In DNA form, the CDR3 reads TGTGCCTGGAGTGTACTGGGGGGGTTCCAGCCCCAGCATTTT. It specifies CAWSVLGGFQPQHF. The V gene is TRBV30, the J gene TRBJ1-5; tentative D call: TRBD1 (5 bases). The germline V gene encodes CDR1 GTSNPN and CDR2 SVGIG (reference sequence). V was trimmed by 0 bases and J by 7 bases, leaving 13 bases between them. The CDR3 covers 14 residues.

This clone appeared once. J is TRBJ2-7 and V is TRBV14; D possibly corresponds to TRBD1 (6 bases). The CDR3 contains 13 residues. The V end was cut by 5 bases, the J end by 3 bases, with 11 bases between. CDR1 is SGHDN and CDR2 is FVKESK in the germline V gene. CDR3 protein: CASSSVRGYEQYF. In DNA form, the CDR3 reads TGTGCCAGCAGCTCAGTCAGGGGCTACGAGCAGTACTTC. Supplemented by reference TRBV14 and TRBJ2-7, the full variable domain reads EAGVTQFPSHSVIEKGQTVTLRCDPISGHDNLYWYRRVMGKEIKFLLHFVKESKQDESGMPNNRFLAERTGGTYSTLKVQPAELEDSGVYFCASSSVRGYEQYFGPGTRLTVT.

CDR3 coding DNA: TGTGCCATATCTCCGGGCAGGGGAGTCACCGGGGAGCTGTTTTTT. It codes for CAISPGRGVTGELFF. The V and J genes are TRBV27 and TRBJ2-2, with D possibly being TRBD1 (6 bases). Germline V gene data show CDR1 as MNHEY and CDR2 as SMNVEV (reference sequence). Trimming left V 10 bases short and J 4 bases short, with 19 bases between. The CDR3 extends over 15 amino acids.

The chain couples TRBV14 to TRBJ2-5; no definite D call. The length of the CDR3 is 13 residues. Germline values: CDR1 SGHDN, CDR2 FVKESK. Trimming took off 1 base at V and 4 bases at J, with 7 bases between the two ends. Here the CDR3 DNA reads TGTGCCAGCAGCCAAGGGAGAGCAGAGACCCAGTACTTC. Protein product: CASSQGRAETQYF. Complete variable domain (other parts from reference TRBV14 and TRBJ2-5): EAGVTQFPSHSVIEKGQTVTLRCDPISGHDNLYWYRRVMGKEIKFLLHFVKESKQDESGMPNNRFLAERTGGTYSTLKVQPAELEDSGVYFCASSQGRAETQYFGPGTRLLVL.

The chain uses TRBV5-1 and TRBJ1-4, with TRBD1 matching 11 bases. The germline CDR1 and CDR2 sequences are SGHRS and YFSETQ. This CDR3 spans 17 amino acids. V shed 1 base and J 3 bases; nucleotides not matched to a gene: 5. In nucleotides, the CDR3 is TGCGCCAGCAGCTTGCTCCGGGACAGGGGGTCTAATGAAAAACTGTTTTTT. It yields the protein CASSLLRDRGSNEKLFF.

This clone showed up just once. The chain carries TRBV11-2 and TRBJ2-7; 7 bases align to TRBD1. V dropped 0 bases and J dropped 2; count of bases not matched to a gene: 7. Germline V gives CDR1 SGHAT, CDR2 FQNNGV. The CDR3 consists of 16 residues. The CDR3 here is CASSLDPPGTAYEQYF. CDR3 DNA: TGTGCCAGCAGCTTAGATCCTCCGGGGACAGCCTACGAGCAGTACTTC.

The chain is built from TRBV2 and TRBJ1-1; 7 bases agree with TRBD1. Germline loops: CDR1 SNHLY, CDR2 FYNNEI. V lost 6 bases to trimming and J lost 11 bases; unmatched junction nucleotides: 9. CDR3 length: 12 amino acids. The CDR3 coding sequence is TGTGCCAGCAGCGATAAACAGGGGATGGCTTTCTTT. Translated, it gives CASSDKQGMAFF.

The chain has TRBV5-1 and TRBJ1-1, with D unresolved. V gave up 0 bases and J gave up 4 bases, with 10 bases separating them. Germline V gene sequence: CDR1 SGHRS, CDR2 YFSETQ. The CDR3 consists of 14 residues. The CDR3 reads CASSLATGVTEAFF. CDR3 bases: TGCGCCAGCAGCTTGGCGACCGGGGTCACTGAAGCTTTCTTT.

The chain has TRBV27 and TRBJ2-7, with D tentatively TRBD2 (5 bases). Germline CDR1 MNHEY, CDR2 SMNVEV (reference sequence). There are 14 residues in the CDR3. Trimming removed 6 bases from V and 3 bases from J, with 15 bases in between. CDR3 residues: CASSLSGSYYEQYF. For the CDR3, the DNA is TGTGCCAGCAGCCTGAGTGGGAGTTACTACGAGCAGTACTTC.

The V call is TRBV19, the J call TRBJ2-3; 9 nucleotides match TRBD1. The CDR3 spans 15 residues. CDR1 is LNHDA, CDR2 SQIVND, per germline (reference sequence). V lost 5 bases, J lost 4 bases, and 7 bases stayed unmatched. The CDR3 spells CASSSTGGVSDTQYF. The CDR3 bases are TGTGCCAGTAGTTCGACAGGGGGTGTTTCAGATACGCAGTATTTT. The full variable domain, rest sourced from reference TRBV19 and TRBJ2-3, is DGGITQSPKYLFRKEGQNVTLSCEQNLNHDAMYWYRQDPGQGLRLIYYSQIVNDFQKGDIAEGYSVSREKKESFPLTVTSAQKNPTAFYLCASSSTGGVSDTQYFGPGTRLTVL.

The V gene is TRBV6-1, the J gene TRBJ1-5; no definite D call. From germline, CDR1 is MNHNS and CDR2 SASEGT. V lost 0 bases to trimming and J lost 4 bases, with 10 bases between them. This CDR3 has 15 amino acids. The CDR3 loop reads CASSEASGVNQPQHF. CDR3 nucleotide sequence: TGTGCCAGCAGTGAAGCCTCCGGGGTTAATCAGCCCCAGCATTTT.

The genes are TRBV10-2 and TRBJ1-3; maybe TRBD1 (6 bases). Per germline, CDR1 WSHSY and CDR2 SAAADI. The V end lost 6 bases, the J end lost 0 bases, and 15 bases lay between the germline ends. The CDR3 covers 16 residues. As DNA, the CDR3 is TGCGCCAGCAGGGATCATACAGGGCTCTCTGGAAACACCATATATTTT. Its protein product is CASRDHTGLSGNTIYF.

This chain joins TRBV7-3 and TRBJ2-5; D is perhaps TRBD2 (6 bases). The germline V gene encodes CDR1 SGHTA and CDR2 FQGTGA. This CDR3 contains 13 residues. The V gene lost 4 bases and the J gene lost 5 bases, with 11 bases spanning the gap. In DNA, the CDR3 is TGTGCCAGCAGCTCGGGGGTTCGGGAGACCCAGTACTTC. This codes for CASSSGVRETQYF.

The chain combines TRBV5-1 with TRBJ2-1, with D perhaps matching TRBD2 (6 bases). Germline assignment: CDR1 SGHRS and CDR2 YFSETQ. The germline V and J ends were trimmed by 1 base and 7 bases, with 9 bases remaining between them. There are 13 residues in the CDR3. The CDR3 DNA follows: TGCGCCAGCAGCTTGCGGGGGAGTAATGAGCAGTTCTTC. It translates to CASSLRGSNEQFF.

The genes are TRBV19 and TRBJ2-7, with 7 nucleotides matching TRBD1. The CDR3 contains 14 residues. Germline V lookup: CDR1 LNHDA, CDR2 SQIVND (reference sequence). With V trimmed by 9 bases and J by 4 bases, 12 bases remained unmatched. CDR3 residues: CASRSGRGFYEQYF. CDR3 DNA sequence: TGTGCCAGCCGATCGGGCAGGGGGTTTTACGAGCAGTACTTC.

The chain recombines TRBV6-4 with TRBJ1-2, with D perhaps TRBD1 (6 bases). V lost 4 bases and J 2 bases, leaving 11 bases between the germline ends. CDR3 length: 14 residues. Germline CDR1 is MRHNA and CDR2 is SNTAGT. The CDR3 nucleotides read TGTGCCAGCAGTGCAGGGGCCAGCAACTATGGCTACACCTTC. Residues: CASSAGASNYGYTF.